One T cell receptor beta chain is described in this entry. Its cognate antigen is unknown. These data come from a study of OX40 agonist ivuxolimab in advanced cancers. Study-level findings and limits: Dosing at 0.1 to 3.0 mg/kg was accompanied by clonal expansion of CD4+ and CD8+ blood T cells by week 6.

V lost 1 base, J lost 3 bases, and 8 bases stayed unmatched. The germline V gene encodes CDR1 GTSNPN and CDR2 SVGIG (reference sequence). This CDR3 has 16 residues. Some clones are missing from TCRdb's copy, which holds only in-frame ones; the method was immunoSEQ multiplex PCR. The sample lists about 73,000 clones, around 89% seen once, with approximately 0.5% in the top ten. The rearrangement uses TRBV30 and TRBJ1-1; TRBD1 matches 10 bases. This clonotype originated in an adult with an advanced solid tumor such as melanoma, head and neck, liver or kidney cancer. The specimen comprised CD4+ or CD8+ T cells sorted from blood, sampled in a trial of the OX40 agonist ivuxolimab. CDR3 region: CAWSDPRTGGHTEAFF. In DNA, the CDR3 is TGTGCCTGGAGTGACCCCAGGACAGGGGGGCACACTGAAGCTTTCTTT.